This is a list of T cell receptor beta chains from one sample in a study of blood T cell repertoires in COVID-19. Assay used: immunoSEQ multiplex PCR; TCRdb lists only in-frame clones, some missing. The table shows about 270,000 clones, with about 89% occurring only once. The sequencing input was PBMCs or T cells enriched from blood (not recorded which). The origin of the receptors is a young woman who had recovered from COVID-19. Both conserved end residues are part of each CDR3. Fields, in order: D gene, J gene, clone size, V gene, CDR3 protein, CDR3 DNA. The D gene is left open where the match is weak. Only some rows state a clone size, as once, few, many or a class for expanded clones.

d_call: TRBD1; j_call: TRBJ1-5; clone_size: -; v_call: TRBV18; cdr3_aa: CASSRGGGNQPQHF; cdr3_nt: TGTGCCAGCTCACGAGGGGGCGGCAATCAGCCCCAGCATTTT
d_call: -; j_call: TRBJ1-3; clone_size: -; v_call: TRBV7-2; cdr3_aa: CASSSTGTPISGNTIYF; cdr3_nt: TGTGCCAGCAGCTCTACCGGGACACCGATCTCTGGAAACACCATATATTTT
d_call: -; j_call: TRBJ1-3; clone_size: -; v_call: TRBV14; cdr3_aa: CASSQLQGGGNTIYF; cdr3_nt: TGTGCCAGCAGCCAGCTGCAGGGTGGTGGAAACACCATATATTTT
d_call: TRBD1; j_call: TRBJ1-4; clone_size: -; v_call: TRBV28; cdr3_aa: CATTGGREKLFF; cdr3_nt: TGTGCCACCACAGGGGGAAGGGAAAAACTGTTTTTT
d_call: TRBD1; j_call: TRBJ2-7; clone_size: -; v_call: TRBV28; cdr3_aa: CASTTPGQGRRQYF; cdr3_nt: TGTGCCAGCACGACTCCGGGACAGGGAAGAAGGCAGTACTTC
d_call: -; j_call: TRBJ1-5; clone_size: once; v_call: TRBV5-4; cdr3_aa: CASSLYGRDQPQHF; cdr3_nt: TGTGCCAGCAGCTTGTACGGCAGGGATCAGCCCCAGCATTTT
d_call: TRBD1; j_call: TRBJ2-5; clone_size: -; v_call: TRBV9; cdr3_aa: CASSLVGQGARETQYF; cdr3_nt: TGTGCCAGCAGCCTCGTGGGACAGGGGGCGAGGGAGACCCAGTACTTC
d_call: TRBD2; j_call: TRBJ2-3; clone_size: -; v_call: TRBV7-2; cdr3_aa: CASSPTSGRDTQYF; cdr3_nt: TGTGCCAGCAGCCCTACTAGCGGGCGTGATACGCAGTATTTT
d_call: -; j_call: TRBJ2-7; clone_size: -; v_call: TRBV27; cdr3_aa: CASSPRLGPYEQYF; cdr3_nt: TGTGCCAGCAGTCCTCGGCTAGGTCCCTACGAGCAGTACTTC
d_call: -; j_call: TRBJ1-1; clone_size: -; v_call: TRBV4-3; cdr3_aa: CASSQDSQNTEAFF; cdr3_nt: TGCGCCAGCAGCCAAGATTCCCAGAACACTGAAGCTTTCTTT
d_call: -; j_call: TRBJ2-7; clone_size: -; v_call: TRBV19; cdr3_aa: CASSVQGGDYEQYF; cdr3_nt: TGTGCCAGTAGTGTCCAGGGTGGAGACTACGAGCAGTACTTC
d_call: -; j_call: TRBJ2-3; clone_size: -; v_call: TRBV5-1; cdr3_aa: CASKARVASTDTQYF; cdr3_nt: TGCGCCAGCAAGGCCAGGGTCGCTAGCACAGATACGCAGTATTTT
d_call: TRBD2; j_call: TRBJ2-1; clone_size: -; v_call: TRBV5-4; cdr3_aa: CASSRGASGRNEQFF; cdr3_nt: TGTGCCAGCAGCCGGGGGGCTAGCGGGAGAAATGAGCAGTTCTTC
d_call: -; j_call: TRBJ2-5; clone_size: -; v_call: TRBV2; cdr3_aa: CASSVELRQTGQETQYF; cdr3_nt: TGTGCCAGCAGCGTCGAGCTAAGACAGACTGGTCAAGAGACCCAGTACTTC
d_call: -; j_call: TRBJ2-7; clone_size: -; v_call: TRBV20-1; cdr3_aa: CSARLGYEQYF; cdr3_nt: TGCAGTGCCAGACTAGGCTACGAGCAGTACTTC
d_call: TRBD2; j_call: TRBJ2-3; clone_size: -; v_call: TRBV19; cdr3_aa: CASSTGPGLAEGTSTDTQYF; cdr3_nt: TGTGCCAGTAGTACGGGACCGGGACTAGCGGAGGGGACTAGCACAGATACGCAGTATTTT
d_call: -; j_call: TRBJ1-6; clone_size: -; v_call: TRBV28; cdr3_aa: CASSSQGWDNSPLHF; cdr3_nt: TGTGCCAGCAGTTCTCAGGGGTGGGATAATTCACCCCTCCACTTT
d_call: -; j_call: TRBJ1-2; clone_size: -; v_call: TRBV5-1; cdr3_aa: CASSLGGSGGHYGYTF; cdr3_nt: TGCGCCAGCAGCTTGGGCGGGAGCGGGGGCCATTATGGCTACACCTTC
d_call: -; j_call: TRBJ1-6; clone_size: -; v_call: TRBV27; cdr3_aa: CASATGDHNSPLHF; cdr3_nt: TGTGCCAGCGCCACGGGGGACCATAATTCACCCCTCCACTTT
d_call: TRBD2; j_call: TRBJ2-7; clone_size: -; v_call: TRBV10-2; cdr3_aa: CASRAGTSSYEQYF; cdr3_nt: TGCGCCAGCCGAGCCGGGACTAGCTCCTACGAGCAGTACTTC
d_call: -; j_call: TRBJ2-3; clone_size: -; v_call: TRBV28; cdr3_aa: CASSLLAGAYSDTQYF; cdr3_nt: TGTGCCAGCAGTTTACTTGCGGGGGCGTATTCAGATACGCAGTATTTT
d_call: TRBD1; j_call: TRBJ2-5; clone_size: -; v_call: TRBV7-9; cdr3_aa: CASSPGGGETQYF; cdr3_nt: TGTGCCAGCAGCCCAGGGGGCGGGGAGACCCAGTACTTC
d_call: -; j_call: TRBJ2-5; clone_size: -; v_call: TRBV11-3; cdr3_aa: CASSLRQGDSETQYF; cdr3_nt: TGTGCCAGCAGCTTGCGTCAAGGGGATTCGGAGACCCAGTACTTC
d_call: TRBD2; j_call: TRBJ2-1; clone_size: -; v_call: TRBV10-3; cdr3_aa: CAISEYGTIYNEQFF; cdr3_nt: TGTGCCATCAGTGAGTATGGGACTATCTACAATGAGCAGTTCTTC
d_call: -; j_call: TRBJ1-1; clone_size: once; v_call: TRBV11-2; cdr3_aa: CASSFPGSTEAFF; cdr3_nt: TGTGCCAGCAGCTTCCCAGGAAGTACTGAAGCTTTCTTT
d_call: TRBD1; j_call: TRBJ1-1; clone_size: many; v_call: TRBV2; cdr3_aa: CASSLGQGATKAFF; cdr3_nt: TGTGCCAGCAGCCTCGGACAGGGGGCGACCAAAGCTTTCTTT
d_call: TRBD1; j_call: TRBJ2-2; clone_size: -; v_call: TRBV27; cdr3_aa: CASSSTGARGELFF; cdr3_nt: TGTGCCAGCAGTTCAACAGGGGCCCGAGGGGAGCTGTTTTTT
d_call: -; j_call: TRBJ2-7; clone_size: -; v_call: TRBV19; cdr3_aa: CASSIDRNYEQYF; cdr3_nt: TGTGCCAGTAGTATAGACAGAAACTACGAGCAGTACTTC
d_call: -; j_call: TRBJ1-1; clone_size: -; v_call: TRBV5-1; cdr3_aa: CASSQRNQGREHEAFF; cdr3_nt: TGCGCCAGCAGCCAAAGGAACCAGGGAAGAGAGCATGAAGCTTTCTTT
d_call: TRBD2; j_call: TRBJ2-7; clone_size: -; v_call: TRBV28; cdr3_aa: CASTLGGSVEQYF; cdr3_nt: TGTGCCAGCACTCTGGGGGGGTCGGTCGAGCAGTACTTC
d_call: TRBD1; j_call: TRBJ1-4; clone_size: -; v_call: TRBV9; cdr3_aa: CASSTRQGPGEKLFF; cdr3_nt: TGTGCCAGCAGCACGCGACAGGGCCCAGGGGAAAAACTGTTTTTT
d_call: -; j_call: TRBJ2-2; clone_size: -; v_call: TRBV20-1; cdr3_aa: CSATSTGELFF; cdr3_nt: TGCAGTGCTACCAGTACCGGGGAGCTGTTTTTT
d_call: TRBD1; j_call: TRBJ1-2; clone_size: -; v_call: TRBV23-1; cdr3_aa: CASNAGTEDGYTF; cdr3_nt: TGCGCCAGCAACGCCGGGACAGAAGATGGCTACACCTTC
d_call: TRBD2; j_call: TRBJ2-1; clone_size: -; v_call: TRBV11-3; cdr3_aa: CASSPQAGGGNEQFF; cdr3_nt: TGTGCCAGCAGCCCCCAAGCGGGGGGCGGGAATGAGCAGTTCTTC
d_call: TRBD2; j_call: TRBJ2-7; clone_size: many; v_call: TRBV7-9; cdr3_aa: CASSPDIPGTNEQYF; cdr3_nt: TGTGCCAGCAGCCCCGACATCCCGGGGACTAACGAGCAGTACTTC
d_call: -; j_call: TRBJ1-6; clone_size: -; v_call: TRBV27; cdr3_aa: CASSLGGGYSPLHF; cdr3_nt: TGTGCCAGCAGTTTAGGGGGCGGTTATTCACCCCTCCACTTT
d_call: TRBD2; j_call: TRBJ2-1; clone_size: -; v_call: TRBV7-2; cdr3_aa: CASSLGVLAGDHEQFF; cdr3_nt: TGTGCCAGCAGCTTAGGAGTGCTAGCGGGAGACCATGAGCAGTTCTTC
d_call: TRBD1; j_call: TRBJ1-1; clone_size: once; v_call: TRBV28; cdr3_aa: CASSPPGQGFSGSGTEAFF; cdr3_nt: TGTGCCAGCAGCCCCCCGGGACAGGGATTTTCAGGTTCGGGCACTGAAGCTTTCTTT
d_call: -; j_call: TRBJ2-5; clone_size: -; v_call: TRBV6-5; cdr3_aa: CASTPLQGPQYF; cdr3_nt: TGTGCCAGCACCCCGTTACAGGGCCCCCAGTACTTC
d_call: -; j_call: TRBJ1-5; clone_size: -; v_call: TRBV4-1; cdr3_aa: CASSQTDRLYQPQHF; cdr3_nt: TGCGCCAGCAGCCAAACAGACAGGTTGTATCAGCCCCAGCATTTT
d_call: TRBD2; j_call: TRBJ2-7; clone_size: -; v_call: TRBV7-3; cdr3_aa: CASSVSGSSSYEQYF; cdr3_nt: TGTGCCAGCAGCGTTAGCGGGTCTAGCTCCTACGAGCAGTACTTC
d_call: -; j_call: TRBJ1-4; clone_size: -; v_call: TRBV7-9; cdr3_aa: CASSLGATNEKLFF; cdr3_nt: TGTGCCAGCAGCTTAGGAGCAACTAATGAAAAACTGTTTTTT
d_call: -; j_call: TRBJ1-2; clone_size: once; v_call: TRBV28; cdr3_aa: CASSYRVGYTF; cdr3_nt: TGTGCCAGCAGTTACAGGGTTGGCTACACCTTC
d_call: -; j_call: TRBJ1-4; clone_size: -; v_call: TRBV7-9; cdr3_aa: CASSQVGGRFNEKLFF; cdr3_nt: TGTGCCAGCAGCCAAGTGGGGGGACGGTTTAATGAAAAACTGTTTTTT
d_call: -; j_call: TRBJ2-7; clone_size: -; v_call: TRBV9; cdr3_aa: CASSVGSSYEQYF; cdr3_nt: TGTGCCAGCAGCGTAGGCAGCTCCTACGAGCAGTACTTC
d_call: -; j_call: TRBJ1-4; clone_size: -; v_call: TRBV12-3/TRBV12-4; cdr3_aa: CASSLENEKLFF; cdr3_nt: TGTGCCAGCAGTTTGGAGAATGAAAAACTGTTTTTT
d_call: -; j_call: TRBJ1-3; clone_size: few; v_call: TRBV12-5; cdr3_aa: CASGFAGLSSGNTIYF; cdr3_nt: TGTGCTAGTGGTTTTGCAGGGTTAAGCTCTGGAAACACCATATATTTT
d_call: -; j_call: TRBJ1-1; clone_size: once; v_call: TRBV10-1; cdr3_aa: CASSDREDTEAFF; cdr3_nt: TGCGCCAGCAGTGACAGGGAGGACACTGAAGCTTTCTTT
d_call: TRBD1; j_call: TRBJ1-2; clone_size: -; v_call: TRBV10-3; cdr3_aa: CAISESTGDGYTF; cdr3_nt: TGTGCCATCAGTGAGTCGACAGGGGATGGCTACACCTTC
d_call: TRBD1; j_call: TRBJ1-1; clone_size: once; v_call: TRBV6-2/TRBV6-3; cdr3_aa: CASSYLQGLAEAFF; cdr3_nt: TGTGCCAGCAGTTATCTACAGGGGCTGGCTGAAGCTTTCTTT
d_call: TRBD2; j_call: TRBJ2-1; clone_size: -; v_call: TRBV9; cdr3_aa: CASSVRGGRDIYNEQFF; cdr3_nt: TGTGCCAGCAGCGTACGCGGCGGGAGGGATATATACAATGAGCAGTTCTTC
d_call: -; j_call: TRBJ2-3; clone_size: once; v_call: TRBV11-3; cdr3_aa: CASSLELAPTDTQYF; cdr3_nt: TGTGCCAGCAGCTTAGAGTTAGCCCCCACAGATACGCAGTATTTT
d_call: -; j_call: TRBJ2-2; clone_size: -; v_call: TRBV7-8; cdr3_aa: CASSRSGAVTGELFF; cdr3_nt: TGTGCCAGCAGCCGTTCTGGGGCGGTCACCGGGGAGCTGTTTTTT
d_call: -; j_call: TRBJ2-3; clone_size: -; v_call: TRBV6-2/TRBV6-3; cdr3_aa: CASSSPGSSTDTQYF; cdr3_nt: TGTGCCAGCAGTAGCCCGGGATCTAGCACAGATACGCAGTATTTT